The entry below gives a single T cell receptor (beta chain) sequence along with its context. Some clones are missing from TCRdb's copy, which holds only in-frame ones; the method was immunoSEQ multiplex PCR. The sample lists around 150,000 clones; 80% to 95% were seen once. The data stem from a study of blood T cell repertoires in COVID-19. Study-level information: Samples taken during acute and convalescent COVID-19 were collected in the United States, Italy and Spain. The cDNA or gDNA used as material had been derived from T cells, B-cell-depleted T cells, or PBMCs.

V trimming: 1 base; J trimming: 6 bases; junction bases outside the gene matches: 4. Per germline, CDR1 LGHNA and CDR2 YNFKEQ. The CDR3 runs to 16 residues. The sample taken for sequencing was peripheral blood. This rearrangement joins TRBV4-2 to TRBJ1-5; TRBD1 agrees at 12 bases. This TCR came from a woman aged 55-70 years with COVID-19, enrolled during active disease. DNA for the CDR3: TGTGCCAGCAGCCAAGCGGGGACAGGGGGCTTTCAGCCCCAGCATTTT. Translation gives CASSQAGTGGFQPQHF.